The present entry profiles one TCR beta chain with its context. Its cognate antigen is unknown. Trimming pared 3 bases from V and 8 bases from J, leaving 13 bases between. This CDR3 spans 13 amino acids. CDR1 is LNHDA, CDR2 SQIVND, per germline (reference sequence). The data derive from a study of T cells in localized non-small cell lung cancer. Clones were read by immunoSEQ multiplex PCR, and TCRdb kept only the in-frame ones, dropping some. The table shows 1,500 to 2,000 clones, with just over 35% occurring only once. General study results and limits: T cell clonality was highest in uninvolved adjacent lung, above tumor.

The J gene is TRBJ1-2, the V gene TRBV19, with D possibly matching TRBD1 (5 bases). The sequence was obtained from a woman aged 35-75 years with stage II lung adenocarcinoma. The specimen comprised lung tumor tissue, sampled before any cancer treatment. The CDR3 reads CASSILQGGGYTF. The CDR3 DNA reads TGTGCCAGTAGTATTTTGCAGGGCGGAGGCTACACCTTC.